This TCR beta chain comes out of a study of T cells in localized non-small cell lung cancer. Within the sample, this clone is medium-sized. Its antigen is undetermined. Study-wide findings and caveats: Tumor samples were not multi-region, leaving intratumor heterogeneity unexcluded.

Sequencing used immunoSEQ multiplex PCR; TCRdb keeps in-frame clones, though not all of them. The profile covers 8,500 to 10,000 clones, with about nine tenths appearing a single time and roughly 16% taken by the ten largest. Specimen: peripheral blood, collected before any cancer treatment. The origin of this receptor is a male donor aged 60 or over with stage III squamous cell lung carcinoma.

The CDR3 loop reads CASRGQGYEQYF. For the CDR3, the DNA is TGTGCCAGCAGAGGACAGGGCTACGAGCAGTACTTC. The genes are TRBV5-6 and TRBJ2-7; 8 positions agree with TRBD1. The CDR3 is made up of 12 amino acids. J lost 3 bases, V lost 5 bases, and 1 base had no gene match. Germline values: CDR1 SGHDT, CDR2 YYEEEE.